The 9 T cell receptor beta chains presented below share a single source sample, sequenced in a study of blood T cell repertoires in COVID-19. Assay used: immunoSEQ multiplex PCR; TCRdb lists only in-frame clones, some missing. The data show some 200,000 clones, roughly 87% seen once. Sequenced input: PBMCs or T cells enriched from blood (not recorded which). The origin of the receptors is a man younger than 35 with acute COVID-19.

The chain recombines TRBV28 with TRBJ1-4, with 7 bases that match TRBD1. Unmatched junction bases numbered 4, after V lost 5 bases and J lost 4 bases. The CDR3 is 14 amino acids. Germline-derived CDR1 and CDR2 are MDHEN and SYDVKM. CDR3 nucleotide sequence: TGTGCCAGCAGTCCAGGGGGTAGTAATGAAAAACTGTTTTTT. It specifies CASSPGGSNEKLFF.

V and J are TRBV3-1 (or the pseudogene TRBV3-2) and TRBJ2-7, with D perhaps TRBD1 (6 bases). Deletions cut 4 bases from V and 2 bases from J, with 9 bases between. Germline loops: CDR1 LGHDT, CDR2 YNNKEL (reference sequence). The CDR3 covers 13 residues. The CDR3 is CASSLRDTYEQYF. In nucleotides, the CDR3 is TGTGCCAGCAGCCTACGGGACACCTACGAGCAGTACTTC.

CDR3 region: CASSQALGAGGETQYF. In DNA form, the CDR3 reads TGCGCCAGCAGCCAAGCCCTCGGAGCGGGAGGGGAGACCCAGTACTTC. The rearrangement joins TRBV4-1 to TRBJ2-5, with TRBD2 matching 10 bases. This CDR3 is built from 16 residues. V was pared by 1 base and J by 5 bases, with 7 bases of the junction left unmatched. Per the germline V gene, CDR1 is MGHRA and CDR2 is YSYEKL.

The chain uses TRBV11-2 and TRBJ2-3, with 8 bases identical to TRBD2. Germline trimming cut 0 bases from V and 4 bases from J; bases unmatched to any gene: 6. The CDR3 loop spans 16 amino acids. CDR1 and CDR2 from the germline V gene are SGHAT and FQNNGV. The CDR3 coding sequence is TGTGCCAGCAGCTTAGAGATTAGCGGGACGGCAGATACGCAGTATTTT. Translated: CASSLEISGTADTQYF.

The rearrangement joins TRBV7-9 to TRBJ1-4; tentatively, D is TRBD1 (5 bases). Germline assignment: CDR1 SEHNR and CDR2 FQNEAQ (reference sequence). Trimming took off 5 bases at V and 7 bases at J, with 17 bases between the two ends. This CDR3 contains 15 residues. In DNA form, the CDR3 reads TGTGCCAGCAGCCCAGACAGCACCTTGGGTGAAAAACTGTTTTTT. Translating it yields CASSPDSTLGEKLFF.

This clone appeared a single time. V and J are TRBV6-1 and TRBJ2-3, with D uncertain. Trimming took 2 bases from V and 4 from J, leaving 7 bases between them. The CDR3 sequence is 13 residues long. Germline V gene sequence: CDR1 MNHNS, CDR2 SASEGT. CDR3 amino acids: CASSESQSDTQYF. The CDR3 nucleotides read TGTGCCAGCAGTGAATCCCAATCAGATACGCAGTATTTT.

Here the CDR3 reads CASSRDLNTEAFF. The CDR3 DNA reads TGTGCCAGCAGCCGTGACTTGAACACTGAAGCTTTCTTT. This rearrangement joins TRBV7-9 to TRBJ1-1; D is undetermined. V lost 5 bases and J lost 0, with 7 bases in between. From germline, CDR1 is SEHNR and CDR2 FQNEAQ (reference sequence). This CDR3 contains 13 residues.

The chain employs TRBV6-2 or TRBV6-3 and TRBJ2-7; the D gene is possibly TRBD2 (6 bases). This CDR3 spans 17 amino acids. The V end lost 2 bases, the J end lost 1 base, and 18 bases lay between the germline ends. Germline V gene sequence: CDR1 MNHEY, CDR2 SVGEGT. The CDR3 spells CASSYTKRRELSYEQYF. In DNA, the CDR3 is TGTGCCAGCAGTTACACAAAGAGACGGGAGCTTTCCTACGAGCAGTACTTC.

The chain joins TRBV5-1 to TRBJ1-1, with a tentative D call TRBD1 (5 bases). Between the trimmed V and J ends, which lost 0 bases and 0 bases, there was a span of 9 bases. The CDR3 runs to 15 residues. CDR1 and CDR2 (germline): SGHRS, YFSETQ. In DNA form, the CDR3 reads TGCGCCAGCAGCTTGGGGGGCAGCATGAACACTGAAGCTTTCTTT. Translation gives CASSLGGSMNTEAFF.